A single sample gave rise to the 7 T cell receptor beta chains below, sequenced in a study of cytomegalovirus exposure and HLA in healthy donors. The primer mix had 60 Vbeta and 13 Jbeta primers. Method: immunoSEQ multiplex PCR; TCRdb's copy keeps in-frame clones and lacks some. The sample carries approximately 140,000 clones, roughly three quarters recorded once. The sample consisted of PBMCs. The receptors derive from a young man in good health and CMV-seronegative.

V is TRBV9 and J is TRBJ2-6; 8 positions match TRBD1. The length of the CDR3 is 19 residues. Looked up from germline, CDR1 is SGDLS and CDR2 is YYNGEE. The V segment lost 0 bases and the J segment 0 bases; nucleotides outside the gene matches: 8. The CDR3 nucleotides read TGTGCCAGCAGCGTAGCTCCGACAGGGGAAGCCTCTGGGGCCAACGTCCTGACTTTC. It encodes CASSVAPTGEASGANVLTF.

In the case of this clone: The sample carries other DNA sequences with the same CDR3. The chain couples TRBV7-2 to TRBJ1-2; 9 bases are shared with TRBD1. The CDR3 spans 15 residues. V lost 5 bases to trimming and J lost 4 bases; unmatched junction nucleotides: 8. Germline loops: CDR1 SGHTA, CDR2 FQGNSA. CDR3 nucleotides: TGTGCCAGCAGCACTTTCATGGACAGGGGCTATGGCTACACCTTC. Translation: CASSTFMDRGYGYTF.

The V gene is TRBV5-1, the J gene TRBJ1-5; no clear D gene. Germline CDR1 and CDR2: SGHRS and YFSETQ. This CDR3 contains 14 residues. V was pared by 4 bases and J by 1 base, with 9 bases between. In DNA, the CDR3 is TGCGCCAGCAGCCGAGGAGAAAGCAATCAGCCCCAGCATTTT. As protein: CASSRGESNQPQHF.

This clone was counted a single time. This chain joins TRBV19 and TRBJ1-6; D perhaps matches TRBD1 (6 bases). The CDR3 extends over 11 amino acids. V lost 3 bases and J 13 bases, leaving 7 bases between the germline ends. Per the germline V gene, CDR1 is LNHDA and CDR2 is SQIVND (reference sequence). DNA of the CDR3: TGTGCCAGTAGTATTGGGGGCCCCCTCCACTTT. It encodes CASSIGGPLHF.

The chain joins TRBV27 to TRBJ2-7, with 7 positions matching TRBD1. Unmatched junction bases numbered 1, after V lost 0 bases and J lost 2 bases. The germline V gene encodes CDR1 MNHEY and CDR2 SMNVEV (reference sequence). The CDR3 covers 14 residues. The CDR3 nucleotides read TGTGCCAGCAGTTTATCAGGGGGCCCCTACGAGCAGTACTTC. Protein product: CASSLSGGPYEQYF.

This clone was counted once. CDR3 in amino acids: CASSAGGVASGRYF. The DNA for the CDR3 is TGCGCCAGCAGCGCAGGCGGGGTCGCTAGCGGGAGGTACTTC. V usage is TRBV5-1 and J usage is TRBJ2-4, with 10 bases lining up with TRBD2. The germline CDR1 and CDR2 sequences are SGHRS and YFSETQ. The CDR3 length is 14 residues. With V trimmed by 4 bases and J by 15 bases, 13 bases remained unmatched.

This chain connects TRBV27 to TRBJ2-3, with 7 positions matching TRBD2. CDR1 is MNHEY and CDR2 is SMNVEV in the germline V gene (reference sequence). There are 16 residues in the CDR3. V was pared by 0 bases and J by 0 bases, with 3 bases of the junction left unmatched. CDR3 DNA: TGTGCCAGCAGTTTATCCGTTAGCGGGAGCACAGATACGCAGTATTTT. It is translated as CASSLSVSGSTDTQYF.